This T cell receptor beta chain was identified in a study of T cell responses to AZD1222 COVID-19 vaccine. Findings of the study overall: Reports indicate that nearly half of spike-specific TCRs are directed at unmutated variant regions. Seropositive AZD1222 recipients at baseline numbered only 5 or 6. Repertoires were obtained only post-peak T cell response. Clonal diversity was possibly underestimated, and white British individuals and females predominated among donors.

Assay used: immunoSEQ multiplex PCR; TCRdb lists only in-frame clones, some missing. The sample contains about 190,000 clones, roughly 88% of which appear only once. Turning to this clone: The target antigen is unknown.

Sequenced material: peripheral blood, taken on day 0 of AZD1222 vaccination. This TCR derives from an adult in good health.

CDR3 nucleotides: TGTGCCAGCAGCCTCCTAGGCTCTGGAAACACCATATATTTT. Translation gives CASSLLGSGNTIYF. This chain joins TRBV14 and TRBJ1-3; D is unresolved. V was shortened by 4 bases and J by 0 bases, with 7 bases between the two germline ends. The CDR3 runs 14 residues. The V gene's germline CDR1 is SGHDN and CDR2 FVKESK.